This T cell receptor (beta chain) was identified in a study of beta chain features in type 1 diabetes. Findings of the study overall: TCRB CDR3 length was moderately but significantly reduced in all four CD4+ subsets of Type 1 diabetes patients.

Of note for this clone: Its cognate antigen is unknown. Mismatch with germline at one junction end may stem from a read error.

The germline V gene has CDR1 SSHAT and CDR2 FNYEAQ (reference sequence). The CDR3 runs 15 residues. Expressed TCRB transcripts were sequenced after all isolated RNA was converted to cDNA. Assay used: immunoSEQ multiplex PCR; TCRdb lists only in-frame clones, some missing. The sample includes 630,000 or so clones, about 14% of them seen just once. The chain combines TRBV7-7 with TRBJ2-1, with D tentatively TRBD1 or TRBD2 (7 bases each). The sample was naive CD4+ T cells from blood. This TCR was recovered from a man between 18 and 29 years old with type 1 diabetes. CDR3 amino acids: CASSWAGGLYNEQFF. The CDR3 region has the DNA TGTGCTAGCAGCTGGGCAGGGGGACTATACAATGAGCAGTTCTTC.